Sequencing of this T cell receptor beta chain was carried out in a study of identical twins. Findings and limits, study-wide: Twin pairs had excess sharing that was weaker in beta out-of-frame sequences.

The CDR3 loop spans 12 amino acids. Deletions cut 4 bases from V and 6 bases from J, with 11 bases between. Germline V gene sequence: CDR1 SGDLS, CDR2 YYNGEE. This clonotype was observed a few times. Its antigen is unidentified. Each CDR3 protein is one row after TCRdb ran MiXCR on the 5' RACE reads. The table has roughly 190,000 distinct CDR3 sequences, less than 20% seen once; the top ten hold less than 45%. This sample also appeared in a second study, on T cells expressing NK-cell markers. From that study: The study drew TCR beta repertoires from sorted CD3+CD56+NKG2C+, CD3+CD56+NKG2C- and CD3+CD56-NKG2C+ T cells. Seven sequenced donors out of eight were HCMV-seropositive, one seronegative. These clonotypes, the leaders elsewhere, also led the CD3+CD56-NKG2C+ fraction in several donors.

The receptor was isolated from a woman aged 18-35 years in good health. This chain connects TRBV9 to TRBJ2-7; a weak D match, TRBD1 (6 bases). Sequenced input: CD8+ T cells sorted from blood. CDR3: CASSLPGVEQYF. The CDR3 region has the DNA TGTGCCAGCAGCTTGCCAGGGGTCGAGCAGTACTTC.